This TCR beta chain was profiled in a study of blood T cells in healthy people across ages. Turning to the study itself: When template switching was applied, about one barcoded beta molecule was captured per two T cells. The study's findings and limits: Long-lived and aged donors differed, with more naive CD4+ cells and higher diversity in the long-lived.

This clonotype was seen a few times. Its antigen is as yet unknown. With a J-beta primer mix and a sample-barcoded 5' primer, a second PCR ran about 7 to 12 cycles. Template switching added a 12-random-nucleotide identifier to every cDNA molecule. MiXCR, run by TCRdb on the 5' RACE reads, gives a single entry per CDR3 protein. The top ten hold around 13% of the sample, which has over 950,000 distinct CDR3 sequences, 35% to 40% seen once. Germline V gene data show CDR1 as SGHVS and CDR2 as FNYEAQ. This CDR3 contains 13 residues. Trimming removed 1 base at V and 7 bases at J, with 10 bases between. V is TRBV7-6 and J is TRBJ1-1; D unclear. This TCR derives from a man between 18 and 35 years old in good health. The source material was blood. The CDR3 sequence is CASSLDRGHEAFF. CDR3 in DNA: TGTGCCAGCAGCTTAGACAGAGGTCATGAAGCTTTCTTT.